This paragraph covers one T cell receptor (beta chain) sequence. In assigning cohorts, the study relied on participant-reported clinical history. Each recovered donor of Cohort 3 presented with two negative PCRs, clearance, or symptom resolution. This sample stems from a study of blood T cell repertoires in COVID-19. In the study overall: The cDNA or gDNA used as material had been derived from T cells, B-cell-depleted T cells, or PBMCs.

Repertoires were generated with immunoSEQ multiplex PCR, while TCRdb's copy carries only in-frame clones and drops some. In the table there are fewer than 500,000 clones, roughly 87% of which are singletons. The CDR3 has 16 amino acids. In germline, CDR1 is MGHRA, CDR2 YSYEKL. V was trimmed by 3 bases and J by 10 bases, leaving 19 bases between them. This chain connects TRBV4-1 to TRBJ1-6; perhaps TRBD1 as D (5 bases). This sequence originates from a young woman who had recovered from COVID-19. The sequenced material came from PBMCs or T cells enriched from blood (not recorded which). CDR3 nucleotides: TGCGCCAGCAGCCACCCTGACGAAGGGGTAGAGTCACCCCTCCACTTT. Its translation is CASSHPDEGVESPLHF.